This T cell receptor (beta chain) was identified in a study of T-cell memory formation after mild COVID-19. The study's findings and limits: Some clones that responded turned up in pre-infection memory, which suggests that cross-reactive memory joined in.

In regard to this clonotype: Its antigen is unknown.

TCRdb re-called the 5' RACE reads through MiXCR, storing one row per CDR3 protein. The sample shows a few hundred thousand distinct CDR3 sequences, 20% to 25% of them seen only once. Between the trimmed V and J ends, which lost 4 bases and 9 bases, there was a span of 19 bases. The CDR3 contains 15 residues. Per germline, CDR1 LNHDA and CDR2 SQIVND (reference sequence). The rearrangement links TRBV19 to TRBJ1-5; D unresolved. This TCR was recovered from an adult woman who had mild COVID-19 (a few samples of this study predate the infection). Cell type and time point are not known. The specimen sequenced was PBMCs or a T cell subset sorted from them (not recorded which). CDR3 loop: CASSTAWRGGWPQHF. CDR3 DNA: TGTGCCAGTAGTACAGCTTGGCGGGGAGGATGGCCCCAGCATTTT. Based on the CDR3 plus reference TRBV19 and TRBJ1-5, the full variable domain is DGGITQSPKYLFRKEGQNVTLSCEQNLNHDAMYWYRQDPGQGLRLIYYSQIVNDFQKGDIAEGYSVSREKKESFPLTVTSAQKNPTAFYLCASSTAWRGGWPQHFGDGTRLSIL.